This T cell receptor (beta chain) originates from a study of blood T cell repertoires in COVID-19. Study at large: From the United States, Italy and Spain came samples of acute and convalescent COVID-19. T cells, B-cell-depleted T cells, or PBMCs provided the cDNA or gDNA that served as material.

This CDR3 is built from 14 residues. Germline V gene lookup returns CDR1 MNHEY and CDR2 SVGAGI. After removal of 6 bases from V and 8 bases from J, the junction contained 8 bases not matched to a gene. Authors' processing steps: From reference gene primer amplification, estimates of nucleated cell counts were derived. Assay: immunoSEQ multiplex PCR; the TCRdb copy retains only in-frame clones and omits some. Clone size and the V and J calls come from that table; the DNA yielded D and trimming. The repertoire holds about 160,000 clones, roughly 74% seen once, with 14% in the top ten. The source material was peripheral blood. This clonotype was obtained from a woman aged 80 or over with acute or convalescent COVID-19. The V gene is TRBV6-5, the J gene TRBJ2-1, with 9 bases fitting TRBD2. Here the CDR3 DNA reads TGTGCCAGCAGCCCGGGACTAGCAAGGGATGAGCAGTTCTTC. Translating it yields CASSPGLARDEQFF.